Listed below are T cell receptor beta chains from one sample, sequenced in a study of shared clonotypes between healthy human individuals. Some clones are missing from TCRdb's copy, which holds only in-frame ones; the method was immunoSEQ multiplex PCR. The data hold roughly 500,000 clones, with 96% observed a single time. Sequencing input: naive CD4+ T cells sorted from blood. These receptors came from a woman in her thirties in good health. The conserved cysteine and the conserved F or W are not part of the CDR3 here.

cdr3_aa | j_call | v_call
ASSQSFAGVGQPQH | TRBJ1-5 | TRBV16
ATSRNTGVTNEKLF | TRBJ1-4 | TRBV15
ASTQPGTNTEAF | TRBJ1-1 | TRBV28
ASSLKGKTQY | TRBJ2-5 | TRBV28
ASSPGARLTLGELF | TRBJ2-2 | TRBV18
ASSRLETGDNEQF | TRBJ2-1 | TRBV18
ASSFDRAETQY | TRBJ2-5 | TRBV5-6
ASSYSREKFETQY | TRBJ2-5 | TRBV6-6
ASRGIRSAEAF | TRBJ1-1 | TRBV2
ASADESQH | TRBJ1-5 | TRBV28
ASSPRTYLDRNNEQF | TRBJ2-1 | TRBV5-1
ASSLARSGGNEQY | TRBJ2-7 | TRBV7-9
ASSQPVRNTEAF | TRBJ1-1 | TRBV4-1
ASGKGSGTSYEQY | TRBJ2-7 | TRBV28
ASSLSGGGRYGYT | TRBJ1-2 | TRBV27
ASNPGSRDTEQF | TRBJ2-1 | TRBV19
ASSEGTSGSTQY | TRBJ2-3 | TRBV6-4
SVESSGVYNEQF | TRBJ2-1 | TRBV29-1
ASSVQGADGTQY | TRBJ2-5 | TRBV18
ASSPEQGNGELF | TRBJ2-2 | TRBV18
ASSLAPSGSGTDTQY | TRBJ2-3 | TRBV7-2
ASSTSGGLKYGYT | TRBJ1-2 | TRBV6-5
ASSTHYVNEQY | TRBJ2-5 | TRBV11-2
SASLIFSYNEQF | TRBJ2-1 | TRBV29-1
AWGLDLGSYNEQF | TRBJ2-1 | TRBV30
ASSLSASTDTQY | TRBJ2-3 | TRBV7-3
ASSLVWLAPSGANVLT | TRBJ2-6 | TRBV7-9
ASSSGRGTASYEQY | TRBJ2-7 | TRBV11-1
ASRDRASRGGYT | TRBJ1-2 | TRBV19
ASSPGLQEKLF | TRBJ1-4 | TRBV18
ASRTSRQLNTEAF | TRBJ1-1 | TRBV2
ASSPPSLSYEQY | TRBJ2-7 | TRBV18